This T cell receptor (beta chain) is drawn from a study of blood T cells in healthy people across ages. Study at large: About one barcoded beta molecule per two T cells came from capture by template switching. Study results and caveats: Not knowing donor CMV status may have confounded expanded clonotype changes. The authors considered diversity estimates from one million T cells to be underestimates.

The study drew donors from healthy Caucasian individuals in Russia aged roughly 6 to 90. The germline V and J ends were trimmed by 6 bases and 7 bases, with 15 bases remaining between them. Germline V lookup: CDR1 MNHEY, CDR2 SVGEGT. This CDR3 is built from 13 residues. A second 7 to 11 cycle PCR used barcoded and J-beta primers. MiXCR, run by TCRdb on the 5' RACE reads, gives a single entry per CDR3 protein. The profile shows about 1.8 million distinct CDR3 sequences, just under 50% of them singletons. On this clonotype: Its antigen is not known.

V gene TRBV6-2 or TRBV6-3 combines with J gene TRBJ1-2; TRBD1 might be the D (6 bases). The sequence was obtained from a woman between 40 and 50 years old in good health. Sequencing was carried out using blood. The chain's CDR3 is CASSHGQISGYTF. The CDR3 DNA sequence: TGTGCCAGCAGCCACGGACAGATTTCTGGCTACACCTTC.